This T cell receptor beta chain was sequenced for a study of blood T cell repertoires in COVID-19. Study as a whole: The samples span acute and convalescent COVID-19 from the United States, Italy and Spain. PBMCs, B-cell-depleted T cells, or T cells were the source of the cDNA or gDNA that made up the material.

Original processing notes: Amplifying reference gene primers gave estimates of nucleated cell counts. Assay: immunoSEQ multiplex PCR; the TCRdb copy retains only in-frame clones and omits some. V, J and clone size are those of that table, while D and trimming were read from the DNA. The data contain more than 110,000 clones, 84% of them seen just once; the ten biggest clones take up more than 3.5%. The sample was peripheral blood. The clonotype was recovered from a woman aged 60-75 years with acute or convalescent COVID-19.

The CDR3 DNA reads as TGTGCCAGCAGCAGTCTCGGGACTTCTTATCGGCGCTCCGAGCAGTACTTC. Its translation is CASSSLGTSYRRSEQYF. The chain joins TRBV7-9 to TRBJ2-7; the D gene is possibly TRBD2 (6 bases). V gave up 5 bases and J gave up 6 bases, with 26 bases separating them. Germline values: CDR1 SEHNR, CDR2 FQNEAQ (reference sequence). This CDR3 comprises 17 residues. The variable domain in full, completed from reference TRBV7-9 and TRBJ2-7, reads DTGVSQNPRHKITKRGQNVTFRCDPISEHNRLYWYRQTLGQGPEFLTYFQNEAQLEKSRLLSDRFSAERPKGSFSTLEIQRTEQGDSAMYLCASSSLGTSYRRSEQYFGPGTRLTVT.